These T cell receptor beta chains were read from a single sample in a study of CD8 T cells in ankylosing spondylitis. MiXCR was run by TCRdb on the 5' RACE reads, yielding one entry per CDR3 protein. The sample records tens of thousands of distinct CDR3 sequences, about a tenth being singletons. What was sequenced was blood, either unsorted or a sorted T cell fraction (not recorded which). The receptor source for this set is a male donor with ankylosing spondylitis or in good health (not recorded which). Both conserved end residues are part of each CDR3. D genes are given only for firm matches. Clone size, where shown, is once, few, many, or a class for clones that have expanded.

J: TRBJ2-1; D: TRBD2; V: TRBV29-1; size: few; CDR3: CSVGLAGGPGEQFF; DNA: TGCAGCGTTGGGCTAGCGGGAGGGCCGGGTGAGCAGTTCTTC
J: TRBJ1-2; D: -; V: TRBV11-2; size: many; CDR3: CASSHQLAGYTF; DNA: TGTGCCAGCAGCCATCAGTTGGCGGGCTACACCTTC
J: TRBJ2-7; D: -; V: TRBV10-3; size: many; CDR3: CAISWISGEQYF; DNA: TGTGCCATCAGTTGGATCTCCGGCGAGCAGTACTTC
J: TRBJ2-1; D: TRBD2; V: TRBV24-1; size: -; CDR3: CATSDHLYKTSGTGNEQFF; DNA: TGTGCCACCAGTGATCACTTGTATAAGACTAGCGGGACTGGGAATGAGCAGTTCTTC
J: TRBJ2-1; D: TRBD2; V: TRBV6-2/TRBV6-3; size: -; CDR3: CASNQLGLAGANEQFF; DNA: TGTGCCAGCAACCAACTCGGACTAGCGGGAGCGAATGAGCAGTTCTTC
J: TRBJ1-5; D: -; V: TRBV20-1; size: many; CDR3: CSASSSGNQPQHF; DNA: TGCAGTGCTAGTTCCTCGGGGAATCAGCCCCAGCATTTT
J: TRBJ2-1; D: TRBD2; V: TRBV5-1; size: medium-sized; CDR3: CASSLAGGSHNEQFF; DNA: TGCGCCAGCAGCTTGGCTGGCGGGAGTCACAATGAGCAGTTCTTC
J: TRBJ2-7; D: TRBD2; V: TRBV7-8; size: many; CDR3: CASSPAGVGEQYF; DNA: TGTGCCAGCAGCCCGGCGGGAGTCGGTGAGCAGTACTTC
J: TRBJ2-2; D: TRBD2; V: TRBV11-2; size: many; CDR3: CASSLPREGPRGTGELFF; DNA: TGTGCCAGCAGCTTACCTCGGGAGGGCCCGCGAGGTACCGGGGAGCTGTTTTTT
J: TRBJ2-7; D: TRBD1; V: TRBV20-1; size: many; CDR3: CSERQGRSYEQYF; DNA: TGCAGTGAAAGACAGGGGCGATCCTACGAGCAGTACTTC
J: TRBJ2-3; D: TRBD2; V: TRBV29-1; size: many; CDR3: CSVTGRGSGSDTQYF; DNA: TGCAGCGTTACCGGGAGGGGGTCGGGCTCGGATACGCAGTATTTT
J: TRBJ1-6; D: -; V: TRBV5-5; size: many; CDR3: CASRAREGRSPLHF; DNA: TGTGCCAGCAGGGCCCGAGAGGGACGATCACCCCTCCACTTT
J: TRBJ2-3; D: TRBD2; V: TRBV14; size: many; CDR3: CASSPFAGGSSTDTQYF; DNA: TGTGCCAGCAGCCCATTTGCGGGAGGCTCTAGCACAGATACGCAGTATTTT
J: TRBJ2-1; D: -; V: TRBV5-6; size: many; CDR3: CASSYSYNEQFF; DNA: TGTGCCAGCAGCTACAGTTACAATGAGCAGTTCTTC
J: TRBJ1-1; D: -; V: TRBV6-5; size: many; CDR3: CASSLHRNTEAFF; DNA: TGTGCCAGCAGTTTACACAGGAACACTGAAGCTTTCTTT
J: TRBJ2-2; D: -; V: TRBV5-6; size: many; CDR3: CASSLPGSATGELFF; DNA: TGTGCCAGCAGCTTGCCAGGGTCGGCCACCGGGGAGCTGTTTTTT
J: TRBJ1-1; D: -; V: TRBV19; size: few; CDR3: CASSKRATNTEAFF; DNA: TGTGCCAGTAGTAAAAGGGCCACGAACACTGAAGCTTTCTTT
J: TRBJ2-7; D: TRBD1; V: TRBV27; size: many; CDR3: CASSPSTGQIYEQYF; DNA: TGTGCCAGCAGTCCCTCCACGGGACAGATCTACGAGCAGTACTTC
J: TRBJ1-5; D: TRBD1; V: TRBV2; size: -; CDR3: CTFSLGNTGGYSNQPQHF; DNA: TGTACCTTCAGTTTAGGTAATACAGGGGGATATAGCAATCAGCCCCAGCATTTT
J: TRBJ2-1; D: TRBD2; V: TRBV20-1; size: -; CDR3: CSGQGAGGDSGSYNEQFF; DNA: TGCAGTGGCCAGGGTGCGGGAGGGGACTCCGGCTCCTACAATGAGCAGTTCTTC
J: TRBJ2-2; D: -; V: TRBV28; size: many; CDR3: CASSPGTRATGELFF; DNA: TGTGCCAGCAGTCCAGGGACTCGGGCCACCGGGGAGCTGTTTTTT
J: TRBJ2-5; D: -; V: TRBV19; size: many; CDR3: CASSPRVGETQYF; DNA: TGTGCCAGTAGTCCCAGGGTGGGAGAGACCCAGTACTTC
J: TRBJ2-5; D: TRBD1; V: TRBV6-5; size: many; CDR3: CASSYGGSGGETQYF; DNA: TGTGCCAGCAGTTATGGTGGGTCAGGGGGAGAGACCCAGTACTTC
J: TRBJ2-5; D: -; V: TRBV24-1; size: many; CDR3: CATSDSGQVRETQYF; DNA: TGTGCCACCAGTGATAGCGGTCAGGTTCGGGAGACCCAGTACTTC
J: TRBJ1-1; D: -; V: TRBV5-1; size: many; CDR3: CASSSRQRQTEAFF; DNA: TGCGCCAGCAGCTCTAGACAAAGACAGACTGAAGCTTTCTTT